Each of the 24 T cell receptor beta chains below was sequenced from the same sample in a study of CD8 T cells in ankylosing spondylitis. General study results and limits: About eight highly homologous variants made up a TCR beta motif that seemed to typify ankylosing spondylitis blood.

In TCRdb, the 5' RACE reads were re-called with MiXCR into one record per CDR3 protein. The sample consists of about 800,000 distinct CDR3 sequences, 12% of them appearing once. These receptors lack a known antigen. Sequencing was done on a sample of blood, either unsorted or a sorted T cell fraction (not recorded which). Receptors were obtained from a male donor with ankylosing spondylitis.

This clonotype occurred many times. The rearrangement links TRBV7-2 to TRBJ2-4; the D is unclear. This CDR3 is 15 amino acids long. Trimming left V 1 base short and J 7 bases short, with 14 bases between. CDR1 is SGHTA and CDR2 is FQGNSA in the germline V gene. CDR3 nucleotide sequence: TGTGCCAGCAGCTTAGATCTGACAACTTCGAACATTCAGTACTTC. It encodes CASSLDLTTSNIQYF.

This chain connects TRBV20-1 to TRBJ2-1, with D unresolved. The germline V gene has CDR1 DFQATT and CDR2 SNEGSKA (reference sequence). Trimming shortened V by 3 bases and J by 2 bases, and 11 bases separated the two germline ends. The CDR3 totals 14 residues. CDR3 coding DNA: TGCAGTGCTAGTACGTCTCCCGCCTACAATGAGCAGTTCTTC. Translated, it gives CSASTSPAYNEQFF.

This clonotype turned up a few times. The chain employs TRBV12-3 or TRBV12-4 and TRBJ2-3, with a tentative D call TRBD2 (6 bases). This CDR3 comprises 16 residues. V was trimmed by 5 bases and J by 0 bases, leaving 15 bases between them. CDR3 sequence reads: CASSPRTTSSTDTQYF. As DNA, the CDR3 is TGTGCCAGCAGTCCCCGGACTACCTCAAGCACAGATACGCAGTATTTT.

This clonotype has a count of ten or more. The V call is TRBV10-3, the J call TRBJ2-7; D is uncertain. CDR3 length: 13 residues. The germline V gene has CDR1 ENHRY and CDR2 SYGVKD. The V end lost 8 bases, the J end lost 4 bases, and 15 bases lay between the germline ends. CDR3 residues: CAICSSGGYEQYF. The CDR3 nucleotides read TGTGCCATCTGCAGTAGTGGTGGTTACGAGCAGTACTTC.

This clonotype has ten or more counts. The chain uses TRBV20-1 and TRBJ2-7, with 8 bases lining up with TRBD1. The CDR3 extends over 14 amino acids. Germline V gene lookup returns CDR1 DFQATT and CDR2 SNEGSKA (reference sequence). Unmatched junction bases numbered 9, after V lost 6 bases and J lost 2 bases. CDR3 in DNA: TGCAGTGCAACGACAGGGGACATTACCTACGAGCAGTACTTC. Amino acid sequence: CSATTGDITYEQYF.

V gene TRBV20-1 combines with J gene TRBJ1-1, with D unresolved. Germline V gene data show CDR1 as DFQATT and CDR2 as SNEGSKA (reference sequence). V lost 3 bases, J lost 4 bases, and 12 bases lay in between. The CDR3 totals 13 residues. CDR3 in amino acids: CSASHPYGTEAFF. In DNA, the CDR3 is TGCAGTGCTAGTCATCCATACGGCACTGAAGCTTTCTTT.

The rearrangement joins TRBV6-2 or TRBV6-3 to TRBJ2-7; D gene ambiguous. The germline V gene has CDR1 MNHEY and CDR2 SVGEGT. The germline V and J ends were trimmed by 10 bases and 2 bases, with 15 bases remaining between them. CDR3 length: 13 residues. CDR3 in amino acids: CATLDRFPYEQYF. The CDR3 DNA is TGTGCCACCTTGGACCGCTTCCCCTACGAGCAGTACTTC.

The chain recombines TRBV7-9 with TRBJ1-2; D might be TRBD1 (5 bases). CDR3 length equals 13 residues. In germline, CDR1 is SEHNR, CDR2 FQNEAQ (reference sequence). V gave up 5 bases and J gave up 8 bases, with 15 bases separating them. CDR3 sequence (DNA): TGTGCCAGCAGCAACCAGGGTTTCGGCGGCTACACCTTC. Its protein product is CASSNQGFGGYTF.

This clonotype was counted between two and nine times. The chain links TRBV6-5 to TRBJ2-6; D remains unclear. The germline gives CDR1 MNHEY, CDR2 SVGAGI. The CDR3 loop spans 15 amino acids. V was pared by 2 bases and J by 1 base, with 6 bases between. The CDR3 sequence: CASSYEQSGANVLTF. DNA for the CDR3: TGTGCCAGCAGTTACGAGCAGTCTGGGGCCAACGTCCTGACTTTC.

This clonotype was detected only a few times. In DNA form, the CDR3 reads TGCGCCAGCAGCTTGGAGACACCAGGGAATGAGCAGTTCTTC. This codes for CASSLETPGNEQFF. The chain is built from TRBV5-1 and TRBJ2-1, with D maybe TRBD1 (5 bases). V dropped 0 bases and J dropped 7 bases, with 11 bases sitting between them. The CDR3 is made up of 14 amino acids. Germline CDR1 SGHRS, CDR2 YFSETQ.

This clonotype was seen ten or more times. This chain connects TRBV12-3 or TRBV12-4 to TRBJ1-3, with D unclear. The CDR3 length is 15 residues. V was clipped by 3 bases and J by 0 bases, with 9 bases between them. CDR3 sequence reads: CASSFGLSSGNTIYF. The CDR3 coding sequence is TGTGCCAGCAGTTTCGGCTTATCCTCTGGAAACACCATATATTTT.

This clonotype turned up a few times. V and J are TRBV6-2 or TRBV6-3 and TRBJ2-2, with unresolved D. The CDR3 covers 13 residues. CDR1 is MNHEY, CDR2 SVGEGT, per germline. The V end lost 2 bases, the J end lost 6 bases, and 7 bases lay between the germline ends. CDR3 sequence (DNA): TGTGCCAGCAGTTACCAAATGGCCGGGGAGCTGTTTTTT. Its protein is CASSYQMAGELFF.

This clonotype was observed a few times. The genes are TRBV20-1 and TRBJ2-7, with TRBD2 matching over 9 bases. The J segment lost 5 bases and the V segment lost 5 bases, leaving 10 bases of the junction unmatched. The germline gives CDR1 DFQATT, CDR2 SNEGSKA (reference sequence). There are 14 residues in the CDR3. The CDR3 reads CSAGVIAGDDEQYF. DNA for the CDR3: TGCAGTGCTGGAGTGATAGCGGGAGACGACGAGCAGTACTTC.

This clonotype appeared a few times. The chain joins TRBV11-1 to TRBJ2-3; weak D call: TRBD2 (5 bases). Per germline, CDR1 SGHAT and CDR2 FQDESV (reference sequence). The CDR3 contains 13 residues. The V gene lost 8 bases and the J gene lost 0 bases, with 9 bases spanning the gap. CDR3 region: CASARGSTDTQYF. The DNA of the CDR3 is TGTGCCAGCGCCCGCGGGAGCACAGATACGCAGTATTTT.

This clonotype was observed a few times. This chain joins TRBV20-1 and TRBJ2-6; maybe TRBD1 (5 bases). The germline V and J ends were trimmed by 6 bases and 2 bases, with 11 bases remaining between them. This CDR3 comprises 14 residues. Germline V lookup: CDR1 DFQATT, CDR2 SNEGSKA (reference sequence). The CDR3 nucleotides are TGCAGTGCCTTGGGGCTTACTGGGGCCAACGTCCTGACTTTC. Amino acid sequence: CSALGLTGANVLTF.

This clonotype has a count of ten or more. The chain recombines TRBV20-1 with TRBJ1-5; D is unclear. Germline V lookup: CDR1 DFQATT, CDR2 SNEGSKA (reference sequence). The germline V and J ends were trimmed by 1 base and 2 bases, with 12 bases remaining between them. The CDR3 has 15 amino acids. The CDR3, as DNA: TGCAGTGCTAGAGCTGACGGGCAGGGCAATCAGCCCCAGCATTTT. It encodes CSARADGQGNQPQHF.

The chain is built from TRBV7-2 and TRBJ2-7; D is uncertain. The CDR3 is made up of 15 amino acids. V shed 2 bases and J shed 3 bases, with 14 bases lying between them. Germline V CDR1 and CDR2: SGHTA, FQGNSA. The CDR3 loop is CASSLQSHTVYEQYF. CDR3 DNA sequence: TGTGCCAGCAGCTTACAGTCCCACACCGTCTACGAGCAGTACTTC. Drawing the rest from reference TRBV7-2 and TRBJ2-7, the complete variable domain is GAGVSQSPSNKVTEKGKDVELRCDPISGHTALYWYRQSLGQGLEFLIYFQGNSAPDKSGLPSDRFSAERTGGSVSTLTIQRTQQEDSAVYLCASSLQSHTVYEQYFGPGTRLTVT.

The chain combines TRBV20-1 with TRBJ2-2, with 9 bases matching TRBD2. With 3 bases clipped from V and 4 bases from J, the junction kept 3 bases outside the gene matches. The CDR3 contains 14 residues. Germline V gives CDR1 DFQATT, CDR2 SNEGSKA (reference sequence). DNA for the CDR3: TGCAGTGCTAGGTTTAGCGGGAGCACCGGGGAGCTGTTTTTT. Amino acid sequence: CSARFSGSTGELFF.

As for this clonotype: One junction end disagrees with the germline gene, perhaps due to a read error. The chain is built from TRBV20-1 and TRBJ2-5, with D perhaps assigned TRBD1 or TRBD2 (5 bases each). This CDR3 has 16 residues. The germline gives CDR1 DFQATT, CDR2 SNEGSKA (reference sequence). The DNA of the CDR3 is TGCAGTGCTAGCGAGTACCCGGGACGGTGGCAAGAGGCCCAGTACTTC. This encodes CSASEYPGRWQEAQYF.

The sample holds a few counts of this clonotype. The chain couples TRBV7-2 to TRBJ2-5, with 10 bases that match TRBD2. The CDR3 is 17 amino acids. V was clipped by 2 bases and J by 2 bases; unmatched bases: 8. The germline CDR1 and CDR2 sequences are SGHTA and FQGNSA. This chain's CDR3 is CASSLSSGSTGQETQYF. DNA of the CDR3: TGTGCCAGCAGCTTATCTAGCGGGAGTACGGGACAAGAGACCCAGTACTTC.

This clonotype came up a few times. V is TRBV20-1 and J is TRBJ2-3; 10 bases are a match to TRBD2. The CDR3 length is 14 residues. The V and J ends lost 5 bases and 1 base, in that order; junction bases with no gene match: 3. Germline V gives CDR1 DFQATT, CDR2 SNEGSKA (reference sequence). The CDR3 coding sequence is TGCAGTGCTGACCTAGCGGGAGGCACAGATACGCAGTATTTT. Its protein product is CSADLAGGTDTQYF.

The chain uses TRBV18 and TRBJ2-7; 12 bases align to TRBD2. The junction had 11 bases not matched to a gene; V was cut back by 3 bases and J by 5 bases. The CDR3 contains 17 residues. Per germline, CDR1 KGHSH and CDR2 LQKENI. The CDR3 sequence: CASSPPLAGGPRNEQYF. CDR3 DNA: TGTGCCAGCTCACCTCCGCTAGCGGGAGGGCCTCGCAACGAGCAGTACTTC.

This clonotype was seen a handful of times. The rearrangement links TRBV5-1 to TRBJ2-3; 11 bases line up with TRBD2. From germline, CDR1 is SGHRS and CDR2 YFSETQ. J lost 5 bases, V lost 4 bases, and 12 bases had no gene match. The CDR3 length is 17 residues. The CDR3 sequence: CASSRLTSGSYVDTQYF. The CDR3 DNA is TGCGCCAGCAGCCGCCTCACTAGCGGGAGTTATGTAGATACGCAGTATTTT.

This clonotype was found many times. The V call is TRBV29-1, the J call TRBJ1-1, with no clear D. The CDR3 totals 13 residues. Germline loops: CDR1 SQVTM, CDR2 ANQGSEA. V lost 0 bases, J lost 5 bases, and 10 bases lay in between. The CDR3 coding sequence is TGCAGCGTTGAAGATCCGGGGAAGACTGAAGCTTTCTTT. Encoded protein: CSVEDPGKTEAFF.